This T cell receptor beta chain came from a study of Graves' ophthalmopathy and Graves' hyperthyroidism. About the research overall: If no ophthalmopathy appeared within 18 months of follow-up, hyperthyroidism was termed stable. Study-wide points: Blood also harbored most expanded thyroid clonotypes above 0.001 frequency.

Worth noting for this clonotype: Its antigen is not identified.

CDR3 length equals 9 residues. V lost 7 bases and J lost 11; bases outside the gene matches: 3. CDR1 SQVTM and CDR2 ANQGSEA come from the germline V gene. RNA transcripts provided the template for amplifying TCR beta CDR3 regions. HTBI primers were employed in first-round RT-PCR, then a second-round multiplex PCR followed. MiXCR, run by TCRdb on the multiplex PCR reads, gives a single entry per CDR3 protein. The sample lists more than 1,000,000 distinct CDR3 sequences, about two fifths occurring once. This TCR was recovered from an adult man with Graves' hyperthyroidism. This rearrangement joins TRBV29-1 to TRBJ2-5, with TRBD2 matching over 8 bases. The sample comprised peripheral blood or thyroid tissue (not recorded which). The CDR3 loop reads CSAGGAQYF. The CDR3, as DNA: TGCAGCGCCGGGGGGGCTCAGTACTTC.